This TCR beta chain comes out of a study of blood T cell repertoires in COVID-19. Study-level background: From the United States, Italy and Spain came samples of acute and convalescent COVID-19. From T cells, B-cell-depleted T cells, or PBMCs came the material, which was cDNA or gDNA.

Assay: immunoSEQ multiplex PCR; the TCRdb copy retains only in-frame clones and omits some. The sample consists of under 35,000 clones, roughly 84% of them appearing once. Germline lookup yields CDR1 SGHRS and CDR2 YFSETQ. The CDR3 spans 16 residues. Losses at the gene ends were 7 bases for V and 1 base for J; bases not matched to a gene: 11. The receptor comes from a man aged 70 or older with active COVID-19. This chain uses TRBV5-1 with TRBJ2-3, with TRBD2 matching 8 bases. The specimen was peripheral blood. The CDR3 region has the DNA TGCGCCAGCTGGGGACGGGGGGGCCGGGGCACAGATACGCAGTATTTT. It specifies CASWGRGGRGTDTQYF.